These 9 T cell receptor beta chains were all obtained from the same sample, sequenced in a study of shared clonotypes between healthy human individuals. Using immunoSEQ multiplex PCR, the repertoire was profiled, and TCRdb retains in-frame clones only, with some absent. The sample gives about 2.3 million clones, under 95% of which show up once; 0.3% to 0.4% is in the top ten. The specimen sequenced was naive CD4+ T cells from PBMCs. Stated subset: CD45RA+ positively selected. Source of these receptors: a man younger than 35 in good health. Some clones in this sample may be carry-over from other donors' samples.

The chain couples TRBV7-2 to TRBJ2-4; unclear D gene. With 4 bases removed from V and 2 bases from J, the gap between germline ends came to 12 bases. The CDR3 contains 15 residues. Germline CDR1 reads SGHTA; CDR2 reads FQGNSA. The CDR3 DNA reads TGTGCCAGCAGCTCCCCGACTGAGTCCAAAAACATTCAGTACTTC. Residues: CASSSPTESKNIQYF.

This chain connects TRBV19 to TRBJ1-5; no clear D. The CDR3 covers 15 residues. V was clipped by 7 bases and J by 2 bases, with 15 bases between them. CDR1 and CDR2 from the germline V gene are LNHDA and SQIVND (reference sequence). CDR3 sequence reads: CASTPPGGGNQPQHF. Here the CDR3 DNA reads TGTGCCAGTACCCCCCCGGGAGGTGGCAATCAGCCCCAGCATTTT.

This sequence joins TRBV7-2 and TRBJ2-7; D perhaps matches TRBD1 (6 bases). This CDR3 contains 13 residues. Germline V gives CDR1 SGHTA, CDR2 FQGNSA. Trimming stripped 8 bases from V and 9 bases from J, with 20 bases between. CDR3 amino acids: CASGNRALEGQYF. In DNA, the CDR3 is TGTGCCAGCGGAAACAGGGCCCTTGAAGGGCAGTACTTC.

The V gene is TRBV11-2, the J gene TRBJ2-3; a possible D gene is TRBD2 (5 bases). Germline V lookup: CDR1 SGHAT, CDR2 FQNNGV. The CDR3 is made up of 17 amino acids. Trimming cost V 4 bases and J 2 bases, with 19 bases left between them. The CDR3 loop is CASSSRGLESATDTQYF. The CDR3 DNA sequence: TGTGCCAGCAGCTCCAGAGGACTGGAATCGGCCACAGATACGCAGTATTTT. The variable domain in full, completed from reference TRBV11-2 and TRBJ2-3, reads EAGVAQSPRYKIIEKRQSVAFWCNPISGHATLYWYQQILGQGPKLLIQFQNNGVVDDSQLPKDRFSAERLKGVDSTLKIQPAKLEDSAVYLCASSSRGLESATDTQYFGPGTRLTVL.

V is TRBV6-1 and J is TRBJ1-3; a weak D match, TRBD1 (6 bases). Trimming stripped 1 base from V and 8 bases from J, with 15 bases between. CDR3 length equals 15 residues. Germline CDR1 reads MNHNS; CDR2 reads SASEGT. The CDR3 here is CASSEVGGQGYTIYF. CDR3 bases: TGTGCCAGCAGTGAAGTCGGGGGCCAGGGATACACCATATATTTT.

This chain links TRBV5-6 with TRBJ2-2; tentative D call: TRBD1 (6 bases). The V and J ends lost 4 bases and 6 bases respectively, with 16 bases between them. CDR1 is SGHDT, CDR2 YYEEEE, per germline. The CDR3 has 15 residues. The CDR3 reads CASSARDTQAGELFF. CDR3 nucleotide sequence: TGTGCCAGCAGCGCACGGGACACCCAAGCCGGGGAGCTGTTTTTT.

The J gene is TRBJ2-1, the V gene TRBV10-3, with D possibly matching TRBD2 (5 bases). The CDR3 is made up of 17 amino acids. Germline CDR1 ENHRY, CDR2 SYGVKD. Deletions cut 2 bases from V and 1 base from J, with 15 bases between. Here the CDR3 DNA reads TGTGCCATCAGTGAGCAAACGTCTACGGGGTCCTACAATGAGCAGTTCTTC. Translating gives CAISEQTSTGSYNEQFF.

This chain joins TRBV18 and TRBJ1-2, with no clear D. CDR3 length: 13 amino acids. The germline CDR1 and CDR2 sequences are KGHSH and LQKENI. V lost 6 bases, J lost 4 bases, and 12 bases lay in between. In DNA form, the CDR3 reads TGTGCCAGCTCCCCCGACAAAACCTATGGCTACACCTTC. Its protein product is CASSPDKTYGYTF.

The chain links TRBV5-1 to TRBJ2-7; D gene ambiguous. The germline gives CDR1 SGHRS, CDR2 YFSETQ. The CDR3 is made up of 13 amino acids. V was cut by 1 base and J by 0 bases, with 5 bases left in between. The CDR3 region is CASSLSSSYEQYF. CDR3 DNA: TGCGCCAGCAGCTTGAGCTCCTCCTACGAGCAGTACTTC.